The T cell receptor beta chain under discussion was sequenced for a study of T cell repertoires in cytomegalovirus infection. Germline-derived CDR1 and CDR2 are SGHVS and FQNEAQ. The CDR3 has 16 amino acids. Trimming took off 2 bases at V and 4 bases at J, with 15 bases between the two ends. TCRdb re-called the reads through MiXCR, storing one row per CDR3 protein. The repertoire includes some 270,000 distinct CDR3 sequences, 22% of them detected once, and approximately 19% sits in the top ten. This clonotype was observed at least ten times. The antigen is undetermined. This specimen was cultured PBMCs, taken from culture after CMV antigen stimulation. This sequence joins TRBV7-8 and TRBJ1-3, with D maybe TRBD1 (6 bases). The receptor comes from a human donor in good health (CMV status not recorded). Some clones in this sample may be carry-over from other donors' samples. The CDR3 spells CASSLTAGVPGNTIYF. CDR3 bases: TGTGCCAGCAGCTTAACCGCAGGGGTACCCGGAAACACCATATATTTT.